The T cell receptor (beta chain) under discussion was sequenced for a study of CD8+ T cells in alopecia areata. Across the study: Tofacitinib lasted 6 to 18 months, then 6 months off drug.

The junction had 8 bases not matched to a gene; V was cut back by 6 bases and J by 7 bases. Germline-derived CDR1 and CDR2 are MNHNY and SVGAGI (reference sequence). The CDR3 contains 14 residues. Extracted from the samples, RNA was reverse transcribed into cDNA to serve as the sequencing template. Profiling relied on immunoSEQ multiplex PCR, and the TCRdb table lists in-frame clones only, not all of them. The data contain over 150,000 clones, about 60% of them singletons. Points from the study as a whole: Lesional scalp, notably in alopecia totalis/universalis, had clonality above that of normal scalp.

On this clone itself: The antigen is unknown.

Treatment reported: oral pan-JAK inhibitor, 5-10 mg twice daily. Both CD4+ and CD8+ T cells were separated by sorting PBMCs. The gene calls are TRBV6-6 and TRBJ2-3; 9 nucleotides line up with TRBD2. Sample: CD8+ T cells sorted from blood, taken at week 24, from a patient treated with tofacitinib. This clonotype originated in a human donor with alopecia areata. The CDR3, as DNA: TGTGCCAGCAGGCAGGGCGGGGGGGCGAATACGCAGTATTTT. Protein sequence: CASRQGGGANTQYF.